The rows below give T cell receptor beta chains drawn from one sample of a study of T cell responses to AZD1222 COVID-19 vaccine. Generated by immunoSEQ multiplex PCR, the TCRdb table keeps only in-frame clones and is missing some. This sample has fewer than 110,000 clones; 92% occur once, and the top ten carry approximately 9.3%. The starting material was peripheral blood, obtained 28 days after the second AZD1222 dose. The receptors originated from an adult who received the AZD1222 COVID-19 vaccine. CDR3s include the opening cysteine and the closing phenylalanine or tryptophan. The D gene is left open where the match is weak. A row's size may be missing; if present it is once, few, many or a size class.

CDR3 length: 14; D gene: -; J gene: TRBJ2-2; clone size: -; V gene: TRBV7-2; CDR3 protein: CASSLSRDTGELFF; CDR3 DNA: TGTGCCAGCAGCTTAAGTAGGGACACCGGGGAGCTGTTTTTT
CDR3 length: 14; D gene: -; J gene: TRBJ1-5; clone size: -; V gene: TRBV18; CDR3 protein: CASSPRQDPQPQHF; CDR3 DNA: TGTGCCAGCTCACCACGGCAGGATCCTCAGCCCCAGCATTTT
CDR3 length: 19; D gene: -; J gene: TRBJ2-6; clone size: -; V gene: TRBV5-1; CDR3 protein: CASRLPSNSVSAGANVLTF; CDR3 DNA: TGCGCCAGCAGGCTTCCGTCAAATTCGGTCTCGGCTGGGGCCAACGTCCTGACTTTC
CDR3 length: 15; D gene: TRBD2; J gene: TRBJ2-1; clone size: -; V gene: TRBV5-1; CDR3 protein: CASSLEASGRNEQFF; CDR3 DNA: TGCGCCAGCAGCTTGGAGGCTAGCGGGAGGAATGAGCAGTTCTTC
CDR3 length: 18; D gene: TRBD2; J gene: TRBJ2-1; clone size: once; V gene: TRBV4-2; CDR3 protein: CASSRNLAGGGGGVEQFF; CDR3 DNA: TGTGCCAGCAGCCGGAATCTAGCGGGAGGGGGAGGAGGTGTTGAGCAGTTCTTC
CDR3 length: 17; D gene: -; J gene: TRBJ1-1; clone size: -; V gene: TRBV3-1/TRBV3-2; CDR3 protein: CASSRQVLKFMNTEAFF; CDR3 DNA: TGTGCCAGCAGCCGACAGGTATTAAAATTTATGAACACTGAAGCTTTCTTT
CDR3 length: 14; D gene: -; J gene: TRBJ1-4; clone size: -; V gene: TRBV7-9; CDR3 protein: CASSLTDSLEKLFF; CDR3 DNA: TGTGCCAGCAGCTTAACCGACAGCCTTGAAAAACTGTTTTTT
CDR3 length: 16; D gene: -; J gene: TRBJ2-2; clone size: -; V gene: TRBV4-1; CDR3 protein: CASSQTSGSLTGELFF; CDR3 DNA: TGCGCCAGCAGCCAAACCTCCGGGTCTCTGACCGGGGAGCTGTTTTTT
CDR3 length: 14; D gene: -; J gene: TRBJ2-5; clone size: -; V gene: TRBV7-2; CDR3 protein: CASSLGRQAYRGYF; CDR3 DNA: TGTGCCAGCAGCTTAGGACGGCAGGCCTATAGGGGGTACTTC
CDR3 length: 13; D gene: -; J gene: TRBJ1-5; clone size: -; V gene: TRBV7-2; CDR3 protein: CASSGRLNQPQHF; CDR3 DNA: TGTGCCAGCAGCGGGAGGTTGAATCAGCCCCAGCATTTT
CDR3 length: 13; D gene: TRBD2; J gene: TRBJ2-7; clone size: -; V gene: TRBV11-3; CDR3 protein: CASSLSGGYEQYF; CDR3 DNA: TGTGCCAGCAGCTTATCGGGGGGCTACGAGCAGTACTTC
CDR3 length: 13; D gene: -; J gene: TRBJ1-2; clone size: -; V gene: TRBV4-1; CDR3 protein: CASSQLQSYGYTF; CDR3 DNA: TGCGCCAGCAGCCAACTACAGAGCTATGGCTACACCTTC
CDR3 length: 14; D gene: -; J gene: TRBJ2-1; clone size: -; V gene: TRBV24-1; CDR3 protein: CATAARRSYNEQFF; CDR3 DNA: TGTGCCACCGCGGCTAGACGCTCCTACAATGAGCAGTTCTTC
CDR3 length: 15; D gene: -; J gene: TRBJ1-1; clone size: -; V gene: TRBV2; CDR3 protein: CASSEFPGGPTEAFF; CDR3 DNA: TGTGCCAGCAGTGAATTCCCCGGGGGACCCACTGAAGCTTTCTTT
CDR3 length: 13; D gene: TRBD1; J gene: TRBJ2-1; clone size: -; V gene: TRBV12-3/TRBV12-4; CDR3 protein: CASSPGQGGEQFF; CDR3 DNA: TGTGCCAGCAGCCCCGGACAGGGCGGTGAGCAGTTCTTC
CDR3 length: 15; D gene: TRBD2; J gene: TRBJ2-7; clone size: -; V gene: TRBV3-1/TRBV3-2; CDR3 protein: CASSHPSRGNYEQYF; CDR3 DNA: TGTGCCAGCAGCCACCCCTCGCGGGGGAACTACGAGCAGTACTTC
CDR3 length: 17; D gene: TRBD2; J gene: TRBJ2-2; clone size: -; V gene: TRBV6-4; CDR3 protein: CASSITSGVYNTGELFF; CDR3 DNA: TGTGCCAGCAGCATCACTAGCGGGGTCTATAACACCGGGGAGCTGTTTTTT
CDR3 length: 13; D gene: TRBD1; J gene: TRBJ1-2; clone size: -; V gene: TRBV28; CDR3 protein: CASSTTGGYGYTF; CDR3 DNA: TGTGCCAGCAGTACAACAGGGGGCTATGGCTACACCTTC
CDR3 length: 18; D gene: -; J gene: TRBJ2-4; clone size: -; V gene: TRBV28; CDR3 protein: CASSLRVGAGPAKNIQYF; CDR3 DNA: TGTGCCAGCAGTTTGAGGGTGGGGGCCGGACCAGCCAAAAACATTCAGTACTTC
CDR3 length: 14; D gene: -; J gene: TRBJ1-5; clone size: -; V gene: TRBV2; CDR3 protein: CASSELRLNQPQHF; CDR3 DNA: TGTGCCAGCAGTGAGCTACGGCTCAATCAGCCCCAGCATTTT
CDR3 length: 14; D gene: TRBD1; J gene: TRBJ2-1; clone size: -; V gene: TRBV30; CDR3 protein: CAWTKTGVRNEQFF; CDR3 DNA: TGTGCCTGGACTAAGACAGGGGTAAGGAATGAGCAGTTCTTC
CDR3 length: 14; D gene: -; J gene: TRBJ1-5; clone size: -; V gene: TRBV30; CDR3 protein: CAWSVLAVNQPQHF; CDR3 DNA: TGTGCCTGGAGCGTGTTGGCAGTCAATCAGCCCCAGCATTTT
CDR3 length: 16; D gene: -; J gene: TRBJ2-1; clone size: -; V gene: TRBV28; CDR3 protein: CASSLWRKTGHNEQFF; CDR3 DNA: TGTGCCAGCAGTTTATGGAGGAAGACGGGCCACAATGAGCAGTTCTTC
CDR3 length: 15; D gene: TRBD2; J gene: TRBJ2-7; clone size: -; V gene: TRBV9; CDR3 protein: CASSVAPSGTYEQYF; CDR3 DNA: TGTGCCAGCAGCGTAGCTCCTAGCGGCACCTACGAGCAGTACTTC
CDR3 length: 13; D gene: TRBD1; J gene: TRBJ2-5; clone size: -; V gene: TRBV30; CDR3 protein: CAWNRGPGETQYF; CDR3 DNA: TGTGCCTGGAACAGGGGGCCGGGGGAGACCCAGTACTTC
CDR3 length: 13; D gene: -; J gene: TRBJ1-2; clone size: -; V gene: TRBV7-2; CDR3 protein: CASSALVSLGYTF; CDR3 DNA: TGTGCCAGCAGCGCCCTCGTCTCCCTGGGCTACACCTTC
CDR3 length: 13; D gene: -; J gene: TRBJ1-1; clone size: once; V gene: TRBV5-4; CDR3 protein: CASSPQQETEAFF; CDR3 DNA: TGTGCCAGCAGCCCACAACAGGAAACCGAAGCTTTCTTT
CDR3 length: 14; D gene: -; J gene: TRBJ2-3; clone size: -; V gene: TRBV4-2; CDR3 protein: CASSPDRDSDTQYF; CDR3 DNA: TGTGCCAGCAGCCCCGACAGGGACTCAGATACGCAGTATTTT
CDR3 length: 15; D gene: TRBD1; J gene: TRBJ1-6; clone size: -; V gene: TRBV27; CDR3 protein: CASRRQGGYNSPLHF; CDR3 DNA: TGTGCCAGCAGGAGGCAGGGGGGATATAATTCACCCCTCCACTTT
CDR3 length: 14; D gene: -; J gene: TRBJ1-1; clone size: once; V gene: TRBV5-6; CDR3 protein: CASSLQGIYLEAFF; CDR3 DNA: TGTGCCAGCAGCTTGCAGGGGATTTATCTTGAAGCTTTCTTT
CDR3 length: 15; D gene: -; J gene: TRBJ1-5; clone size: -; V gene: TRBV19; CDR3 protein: CASSMDRRAYQPQHF; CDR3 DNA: TGTGCCAGTAGTATGGACAGAAGGGCATATCAGCCCCAGCATTTT
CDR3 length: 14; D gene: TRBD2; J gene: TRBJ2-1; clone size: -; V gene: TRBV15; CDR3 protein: CATSTLAGGNEQFF; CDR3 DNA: TGTGCCACCAGCACGCTAGCGGGAGGCAATGAGCAGTTCTTC
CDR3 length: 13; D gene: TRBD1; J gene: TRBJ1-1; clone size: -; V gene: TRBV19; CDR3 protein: CASSRQGATEAFF; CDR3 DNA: TGTGCCAGTAGCAGACAGGGGGCCACTGAAGCTTTCTTT
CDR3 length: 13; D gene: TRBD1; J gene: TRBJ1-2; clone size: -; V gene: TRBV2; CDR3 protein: CAGRLDRNYGYTF; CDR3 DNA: TGTGCCGGGCGATTGGACAGGAACTATGGCTACACCTTC
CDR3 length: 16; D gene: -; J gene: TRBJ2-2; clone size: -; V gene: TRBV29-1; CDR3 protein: CSVEDRPIGRTGELFF; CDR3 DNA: TGCAGCGTGGAGGATCGCCCTATTGGACGAACCGGGGAGCTGTTTTTT
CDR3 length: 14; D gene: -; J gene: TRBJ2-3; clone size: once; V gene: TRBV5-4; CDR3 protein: CASSYSVSTDTQYF; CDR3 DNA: TGTGCCAGCAGCTATAGCGTAAGCACAGATACGCAGTATTTT
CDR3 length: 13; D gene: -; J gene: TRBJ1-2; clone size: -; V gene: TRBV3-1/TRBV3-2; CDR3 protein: CASSQRTSYGYTF; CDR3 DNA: TGTGCCAGCAGCCAGAGGACAAGCTATGGCTACACCTTC
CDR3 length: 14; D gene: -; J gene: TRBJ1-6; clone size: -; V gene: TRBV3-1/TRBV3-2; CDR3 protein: CASSHQTPGSPLHF; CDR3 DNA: TGTGCCAGCAGCCACCAAACCCCGGGTTCACCCCTCCACTTT
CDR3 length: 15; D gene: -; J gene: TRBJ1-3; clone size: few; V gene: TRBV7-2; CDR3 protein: CASSPHRVPGNTIYF; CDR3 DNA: TGTGCCAGCAGCCCTCACAGGGTTCCCGGAAACACCATATATTTT
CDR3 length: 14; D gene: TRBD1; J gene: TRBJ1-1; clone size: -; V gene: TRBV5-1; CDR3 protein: CASSLGQGFTEAFF; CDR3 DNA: TGCGCCAGCAGCTTGGGACAGGGGTTTACTGAAGCTTTCTTT